This T cell receptor beta chain was retrieved from a study of blood T cell repertoires in COVID-19. Study at large: PBMCs, B-cell-depleted T cells, or T cells were the source of the cDNA or gDNA that made up the material.

A few counts support this clone. V lost 4 bases and J lost 2; bases outside the gene matches: 4. Germline CDR1 and CDR2: SGHRS and YFSETQ. The CDR3 extends over 14 amino acids. Original methodology: Estimation of nucleated cell counts was performed using reference gene primer amplification. Profiling relied on immunoSEQ multiplex PCR, and the TCRdb table lists in-frame clones only, not all of them. Clone size and V and J calls were adopted from that table, with D and trimming inferred from the DNA. The table records 150,000 to 200,000 clones, roughly 73% of them present only once. The gene calls are TRBV5-1 and TRBJ2-7; 9 nucleotides line up with TRBD2. This TCR was recovered from a man aged 65-85 years with acute or convalescent COVID-19. Sequencing used peripheral blood. The CDR3 nucleotides read TGCGCCAGCAGCGCGGGACTAGCTCCCTACGAGCAGTACTTC. It encodes CASSAGLAPYEQYF.